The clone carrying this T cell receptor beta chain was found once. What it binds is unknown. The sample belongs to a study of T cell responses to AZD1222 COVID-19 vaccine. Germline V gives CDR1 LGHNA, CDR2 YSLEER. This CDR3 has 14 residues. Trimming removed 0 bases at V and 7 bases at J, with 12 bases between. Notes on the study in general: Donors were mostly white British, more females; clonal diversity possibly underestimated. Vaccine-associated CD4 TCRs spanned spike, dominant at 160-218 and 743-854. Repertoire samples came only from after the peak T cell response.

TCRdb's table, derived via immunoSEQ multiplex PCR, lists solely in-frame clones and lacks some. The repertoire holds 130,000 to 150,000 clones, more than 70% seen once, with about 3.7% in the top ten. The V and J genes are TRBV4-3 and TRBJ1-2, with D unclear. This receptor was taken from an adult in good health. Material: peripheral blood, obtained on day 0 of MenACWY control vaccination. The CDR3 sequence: CASSQDVEIGGYTF. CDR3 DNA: TGCGCCAGCAGCCAAGACGTAGAAATTGGTGGCTACACCTTC.